These T cell receptor beta chains were read from a single sample in a study of cytomegalovirus exposure and HLA in healthy donors. The repertoire was sequenced with immunoSEQ multiplex PCR; TCRdb's copy has only in-frame clones and lacks some. The data hold about 160,000 clones, with around 83% observed a single time. The material sequenced was PBMCs. Receptors were obtained from a male donor in good health and CMV-seropositive. Both conserved end residues are part of each CDR3. A D gene is named only where the DNA matches it firmly.

CDR3nt	CDR3aa	d_gene	j_gene	v_gene
TGTGCCAGCAGTGAAGTTACGGGGTCCGGCTACACCTTC	CASSEVTGSGYTF	.	TRBJ1-2	TRBV6-1
TGTGCCAGCAGTGAGGCAGGGCACCTTCCCCAGCATTTT	CASSEAGHLPQHF	.	TRBJ1-5	TRBV6-1
TGTGCCAGCAGCTTAACTAGCGGGAGGATAAATACGCAGTATTTT	CASSLTSGRINTQYF	TRBD2	TRBJ2-3	TRBV7-9
TGTGCCAGCAGCCCCCAAGGGCTAGCGGATACGCAGTATTTT	CASSPQGLADTQYF	.	TRBJ2-3	TRBV9
TGTGCCTTGGCACGGGAGAACACTGAAGCTTTCTTT	CALARENTEAFF	.	TRBJ1-1	TRBV30
TGTGCCTGGACCGGTGGGGCACACGAGCAGTACTTC	CAWTGGAHEQYF	.	TRBJ2-7	TRBV30
TGTGCCAGCAGTTCGGCAGGGGCAGGGGAGACCCAGTACTTC	CASSSAGAGETQYF	.	TRBJ2-5	TRBV27
TGTGCCAGCAGCTTAGGCAGGGTGGGTGAAAAACTGTTTTTT	CASSLGRVGEKLFF	.	TRBJ1-4	TRBV7-2
TGTGCCAGCAGTTCGACAGGGATCGGAAACACCATATATTTT	CASSSTGIGNTIYF	TRBD1	TRBJ1-3	TRBV28
TGCGCCAGCACCCACCCCTACTTT	CASTHPYF	.	TRBJ1-1	TRBV5-1
TGTGCCTTGGGGCTTTCTGGAAACACCATATATTTT	CALGLSGNTIYF	.	TRBJ1-3	TRBV30
TGTGCCAGTAGAAATGGACAGGGAATGAATCAGCCCCAGCATTTT	CASRNGQGMNQPQHF	TRBD1	TRBJ1-5	TRBV19
TGTGCCAGCAGTTTTCGGACTAGTTACAATGAGCAGTTCTTC	CASSFRTSYNEQFF	TRBD2	TRBJ2-1	TRBV6-5
TGTGCCAGCAGTGACACCCGACTAGCGGACTCTAGCACAGATACGCAGTATTTT	CASSDTRLADSSTDTQYF	TRBD2	TRBJ2-3	TRBV27
TGTGCCAGCAGCGTAAGTGGGACAGGACGAACCGGGGAGCTGTTTTTT	CASSVSGTGRTGELFF	TRBD1	TRBJ2-2	TRBV9
TGTGCCAGCAGCTTACGGAGGACGGCGAGACCCTCTGGAAACACCATATATTTT	CASSLRRTARPSGNTIYF	.	TRBJ1-3	TRBV7-9
TGTGCCAGTAGTACTGGGACTAGCGGGACTAATACGTTCTTC	CASSTGTSGTNTFF	TRBD2	TRBJ2-1	TRBV19